A selection of T cell receptor beta chains follows, all from one sample in a study of early T cells in non-severe SARS-CoV-2 infection. One entry per CDR3 protein, called by TCRdb with MiXCR from the 5' RACE reads. In the table there are around 100,000 distinct CDR3 sequences, about an eighth of which are singletons. Material: whole blood. The receptor set was obtained from an adult who was a healthcare worker with PCR-confirmed SARS-CoV-2 infection or an uninfected control (not recorded which). CDR3s include the opening cysteine and the closing phenylalanine or tryptophan. The order of the fields is D gene, V gene, J gene, clone size, CDR3 DNA, CDR3 protein. The D gene is left open where the match is weak. Clone sizes are given selectively: once, few, many, or a class where the clone is expanded.

d_call: .; v_call: TRBV6-4; j_call: TRBJ2-2; clone_size: many; cdr3_nt: TGTGCCAGCAGCCCGGACAGTACGAACACCGGGGAGCTGTTTTTT; cdr3_aa: CASSPDSTNTGELFF
d_call: .; v_call: TRBV5-1; j_call: TRBJ1-5; clone_size: many; cdr3_nt: TGCGCCAGCAGCGAAGGACAAGATCAGCCCCAGCATTTT; cdr3_aa: CASSEGQDQPQHF
d_call: TRBD1; v_call: TRBV24-1; j_call: TRBJ2-5; clone_size: few; cdr3_nt: TGTGCCACCGGGACAGGGGGGGAGACCCAGTACTTC; cdr3_aa: CATGTGGETQYF
d_call: TRBD2; v_call: TRBV12-3/TRBV12-4; j_call: TRBJ2-1; clone_size: many; cdr3_nt: TGTGCCAGCACCCCGGGACTAGCGGGATTTGAGCAGTTCTTC; cdr3_aa: CASTPGLAGFEQFF
d_call: TRBD2; v_call: TRBV6-5; j_call: TRBJ2-7; clone_size: many; cdr3_nt: TGTGCCAGCAGTAACCCCACGGGACTAGCGGGGCGGCCCTACGAGCAGTACTTC; cdr3_aa: CASSNPTGLAGRPYEQYF
d_call: .; v_call: TRBV25-1; j_call: TRBJ1-3; clone_size: .; cdr3_nt: TGTGCCAGCATGAGGTACTCTGGAAACACCATATATTTT; cdr3_aa: CASMRYSGNTIYF
d_call: .; v_call: TRBV5-4; j_call: TRBJ2-1; clone_size: many; cdr3_nt: TGTGCCAGCAGCTTAGGTCTACAATACAATGAGCAGTTCTTC; cdr3_aa: CASSLGLQYNEQFF
d_call: .; v_call: TRBV10-3; j_call: TRBJ2-3; clone_size: many; cdr3_nt: TGTGCCATCAATGATGGGGCAACAGATACGCAGTATTTT; cdr3_aa: CAINDGATDTQYF
d_call: TRBD2; v_call: TRBV5-1; j_call: TRBJ2-6; clone_size: few; cdr3_nt: TGCGCCAGCAGCTCTGGACTAGCGGGAGGGCCAGGTGGGGCCAACGTCCTGACTTTC; cdr3_aa: CASSSGLAGGPGGANVLTF
d_call: .; v_call: TRBV7-9; j_call: TRBJ2-2; clone_size: .; cdr3_nt: TGTGCCAGCAGCTTTGGGGTTTCCGCGAACACCGGGGAGCTGTTTTTT; cdr3_aa: CASSFGVSANTGELFF
d_call: .; v_call: TRBV28; j_call: TRBJ1-6; clone_size: .; cdr3_nt: TGTGCCAGCAAACGAGGACAGAATAATTCACCCCTCCACTTT; cdr3_aa: CASKRGQNNSPLHF
d_call: .; v_call: TRBV5-1; j_call: TRBJ1-6; clone_size: few; cdr3_nt: TGCGCCAGCAAAGGGGAGATCAATTCACCCCTCCACTTT; cdr3_aa: CASKGEINSPLHF
d_call: .; v_call: TRBV4-3; j_call: TRBJ1-6; clone_size: many; cdr3_nt: TGCGCCAGCAGCCAAGATAAGGCGGGCGCTAATTCACCCCTCCACTTT; cdr3_aa: CASSQDKAGANSPLHF
d_call: TRBD1; v_call: TRBV19; j_call: TRBJ2-7; clone_size: many; cdr3_nt: TGTGCCAGTAGTTCTTCCGGGACAGGGACCTACGAGCAGTACTTC; cdr3_aa: CASSSSGTGTYEQYF
d_call: .; v_call: TRBV6-5; j_call: TRBJ2-3; clone_size: many; cdr3_nt: TGTGCCAGCTCGAACCAGCGGTTCACAGATACGCAGTATTTT; cdr3_aa: CASSNQRFTDTQYF
d_call: .; v_call: TRBV2; j_call: TRBJ2-7; clone_size: few; cdr3_nt: TGTGCCAGCAGAAACATCCTCGACAGTGACTACGAGCAGTACTTC; cdr3_aa: CASRNILDSDYEQYF
d_call: .; v_call: TRBV20-1; j_call: TRBJ2-7; clone_size: many; cdr3_nt: TGCAGTGCTATCCGGGACACAATAAACTACGAGCAGTACTTC; cdr3_aa: CSAIRDTINYEQYF
d_call: .; v_call: TRBV5-1; j_call: TRBJ2-6; clone_size: few; cdr3_nt: TGCGCCAACCGCATAAGGGACACCCTTAGGGCCAACGTCCTGACTTTC; cdr3_aa: CANRIRDTLRANVLTF
d_call: .; v_call: TRBV24-1; j_call: TRBJ2-1; clone_size: .; cdr3_nt: TGTGCCACCAGTGATGCCGGGACCTGGCCCAGGGAGCGGTTCTTC; cdr3_aa: CATSDAGTWPRERFF
d_call: .; v_call: TRBV10-2; j_call: TRBJ1-5; clone_size: .; cdr3_nt: TGCGCCAGCAGTCACGGACGGCAGCCCCAGCATTTT; cdr3_aa: CASSHGRQPQHF
d_call: .; v_call: TRBV30; j_call: TRBJ2-3; clone_size: .; cdr3_nt: TGTGCCTTCAAAAGATTAGCAGATACGCAGTATTTT; cdr3_aa: CAFKRLADTQYF
d_call: TRBD1; v_call: TRBV12-3/TRBV12-4; j_call: TRBJ1-4; clone_size: many; cdr3_nt: TGTGCCAGCAGGAATACAGGGGTGGGGGAAAAACTGTTTTTT; cdr3_aa: CASRNTGVGEKLFF
d_call: .; v_call: TRBV13; j_call: TRBJ1-3; clone_size: many; cdr3_nt: TGTGCCAGCAGCACAAGACAGGCCACCATATATTTT; cdr3_aa: CASSTRQATIYF
d_call: .; v_call: TRBV7-9; j_call: TRBJ2-5; clone_size: many; cdr3_nt: TGTGCCAGCAGCCCGCCTTACGGGGCGAACCACCAAGAGACCCAGTACTTC; cdr3_aa: CASSPPYGANHQETQYF
d_call: .; v_call: TRBV4-1; j_call: TRBJ2-7; clone_size: .; cdr3_nt: TGCGCCAGCAGCCAAGCAAGGAAGGGTCTCGAGCAGTACTTC; cdr3_aa: CASSQARKGLEQYF
d_call: TRBD1; v_call: TRBV19; j_call: TRBJ1-2; clone_size: .; cdr3_nt: TGTGCCAGTAGTATACTGACAGGGGGCTCGAATGGCTACACCTTC; cdr3_aa: CASSILTGGSNGYTF
d_call: .; v_call: TRBV10-1; j_call: TRBJ2-3; clone_size: many; cdr3_nt: TGCGCCAGCAGTGATTTGGCAGATACGCAGTATTTT; cdr3_aa: CASSDLADTQYF
d_call: TRBD1; v_call: TRBV18; j_call: TRBJ2-2; clone_size: .; cdr3_nt: TGTGCCAGCTCATCCGGGACAGCCAACACCGGGGAGCTGTTTTTT; cdr3_aa: CASSSGTANTGELFF
d_call: .; v_call: TRBV12-3/TRBV12-4; j_call: TRBJ2-3; clone_size: .; cdr3_nt: TGTGCCAGCAGTTTGGGGACTGAGACAGATACGCAGTATTTT; cdr3_aa: CASSLGTETDTQYF
d_call: .; v_call: TRBV2; j_call: TRBJ1-2; clone_size: .; cdr3_nt: TGTGCCAGAGGGGGGCAAGGGCCTTATGGCTACACCTTC; cdr3_aa: CARGGQGPYGYTF
d_call: .; v_call: TRBV10-3; j_call: TRBJ1-5; clone_size: .; cdr3_nt: TGTGCCATCAGGGGGACGGATAATCAGCCCCAGCATTTT; cdr3_aa: CAIRGTDNQPQHF
d_call: .; v_call: TRBV27; j_call: TRBJ1-1; clone_size: many; cdr3_nt: TGTGCCAGCAGTTTGTCCGGGTCTCACGGAGGAGCTTTCTTT; cdr3_aa: CASSLSGSHGGAFF
d_call: .; v_call: TRBV7-2; j_call: TRBJ1-1; clone_size: .; cdr3_nt: TGTGCCAGCAGCTGGGAGACCACTGAAGCTTTCTTT; cdr3_aa: CASSWETTEAFF
d_call: TRBD1; v_call: TRBV28; j_call: TRBJ2-2; clone_size: many; cdr3_nt: TGTGCCAGTCGCCCTCAGGGGGCCGGGGAGCTGTTTTTT; cdr3_aa: CASRPQGAGELFF
d_call: TRBD1; v_call: TRBV2; j_call: TRBJ1-1; clone_size: .; cdr3_nt: TGTGCCAGCAGTGCGGGACAGCCGGAAGCTTTCTTT; cdr3_aa: CASSAGQPEAFF
d_call: .; v_call: TRBV7-2; j_call: TRBJ2-3; clone_size: .; cdr3_nt: TGTGCCAGCAGCGCCAACGGGGGCACAGATACGCAGTATTTT; cdr3_aa: CASSANGGTDTQYF
d_call: TRBD1; v_call: TRBV20-1; j_call: TRBJ2-5; clone_size: few; cdr3_nt: TGCAGTGCCACTAAACACACCGGGACAGCCCCCATCTTCCAAGAGACCCAGTACTTC; cdr3_aa: CSATKHTGTAPIFQETQYF
d_call: TRBD1; v_call: TRBV20-1; j_call: TRBJ1-5; clone_size: few; cdr3_nt: TGCAGTGCTGGGAGGGGGACAGGGGGCAATCAGCCCCAGCATTTT; cdr3_aa: CSAGRGTGGNQPQHF
d_call: .; v_call: TRBV20-1; j_call: TRBJ2-7; clone_size: few; cdr3_nt: TGCAGTGCTAGGGTCTTAACGGCCCTCGGCGAGCAGTACTTC; cdr3_aa: CSARVLTALGEQYF
d_call: TRBD2; v_call: TRBV28; j_call: TRBJ2-1; clone_size: few; cdr3_nt: TGTGCCAGCAACCCGATGGGAGGGGTAGGTGAGCAGTTCTTC; cdr3_aa: CASNPMGGVGEQFF
d_call: TRBD2; v_call: TRBV11-2; j_call: TRBJ2-7; clone_size: many; cdr3_nt: TGTGCCAGCAGCAAGGGACTAGGGTACGAGCAGTACTTC; cdr3_aa: CASSKGLGYEQYF
d_call: .; v_call: TRBV6-6; j_call: TRBJ2-7; clone_size: few; cdr3_nt: TGTGCCAGCCGGGACTTATACGAGCAGTACTTC; cdr3_aa: CASRDLYEQYF
d_call: .; v_call: TRBV5-6; j_call: TRBJ2-7; clone_size: few; cdr3_nt: TGTGCCAGCAGCTTGGCCGCCGCCTCCTACGAGCAGTACTTC; cdr3_aa: CASSLAAASYEQYF
d_call: .; v_call: TRBV28; j_call: TRBJ2-7; clone_size: .; cdr3_nt: TGTGCCAGCAGTCCCGGACGGCGCTACGAGCAGTACTTC; cdr3_aa: CASSPGRRYEQYF
d_call: TRBD2; v_call: TRBV7-2; j_call: TRBJ2-1; clone_size: few; cdr3_nt: TGTGCCAGCAGCCCGGGGGTATTAGCGGGAGGGAATGAGCAGTTCTTC; cdr3_aa: CASSPGVLAGGNEQFF
d_call: .; v_call: TRBV9; j_call: TRBJ2-2; clone_size: .; cdr3_nt: TGTGCCAGCACGGACGCGAACACCGGGGAGCTGTTTTTT; cdr3_aa: CASTDANTGELFF
d_call: .; v_call: TRBV6-2/TRBV6-3; j_call: TRBJ2-5; clone_size: few; cdr3_nt: TGTGCCAGCAGTCCGGGATGGGGCGAGACCCAGTACTTC; cdr3_aa: CASSPGWGETQYF